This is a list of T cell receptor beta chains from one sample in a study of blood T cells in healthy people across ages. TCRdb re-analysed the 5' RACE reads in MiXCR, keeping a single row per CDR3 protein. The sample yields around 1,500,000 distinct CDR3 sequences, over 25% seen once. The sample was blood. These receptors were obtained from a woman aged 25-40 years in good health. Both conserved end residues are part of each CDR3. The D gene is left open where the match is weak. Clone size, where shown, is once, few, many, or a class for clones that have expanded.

CDR3: CASSLTGGLPTREQYF; DNA: TGCGCCAGCAGCCTAACCGGGGGACTCCCGACTCGCGAGCAGTACTTC; size: NA; V: TRBV5-1; D: NA; J: TRBJ2-7
CDR3: CASSEAQRYRTGVYEQYF; DNA: TGTGCCAGCAGTGAAGCCCAAAGATATCGGACAGGGGTCTACGAGCAGTACTTC; size: few; V: TRBV6-1; D: TRBD1; J: TRBJ2-7
CDR3: CASSGWGTLTYNEQFF; DNA: TGTGCCAGCAGTGGATGGGGGACGTTGACCTACAATGAGCAGTTCTTC; size: many; V: TRBV25-1; D: NA; J: TRBJ2-1
CDR3: CASSQAGNQETQYF; DNA: TGTGCCAGTAGTCAAGCGGGGAACCAAGAGACCCAGTACTTC; size: NA; V: TRBV19; D: TRBD2; J: TRBJ2-5
CDR3: CASSLGVGSSTDTQYF; DNA: TGTGCCAGCAGCTTAGGAGTTGGTTCTAGCACAGATACGCAGTATTTT; size: NA; V: TRBV11-2; D: NA; J: TRBJ2-3
CDR3: CSASLDRVVGYTF; DNA: TGCAGTGCTAGTTTGGACAGGGTAGTCGGCTACACCTTC; size: NA; V: TRBV20-1; D: TRBD1; J: TRBJ1-2
CDR3: CSVEGRSYGNTF; DNA: TGCAGCGTGGAGGGCAGGAGCTATGGCAACACCTTC; size: NA; V: TRBV29-1; D: NA; J: TRBJ1-2
CDR3: CSGGQAGLGETQYF; DNA: TGCAGCGGGGGACAGGCGGGTTTAGGAGAGACCCAGTACTTC; size: many; V: TRBV29-1; D: TRBD1; J: TRBJ2-5
CDR3: CASSQQLKGRGQETQYF; DNA: TGTGCCAGCAGTCAGCAGCTTAAGGGCAGGGGCCAAGAGACCCAGTACTTC; size: few; V: TRBV7-2; D: NA; J: TRBJ2-5
CDR3: CASSLAEQVVRDTQYF; DNA: TGTGCCAGCAGCTTAGCGGAACAGGTGGTCCGCGATACGCAGTATTTT; size: NA; V: TRBV7-9; D: NA; J: TRBJ2-3
CDR3: CASSLVRLLNTEAFF; DNA: TGTGCCAGCAGCTTAGTCCGGTTATTGAACACTGAAGCTTTCTTT; size: NA; V: TRBV7-9; D: NA; J: TRBJ1-1
CDR3: CASSLGRERVDTQYF; DNA: TGCGCCAGCAGCCTGGGGAGGGAGAGGGTCGATACGCAGTATTTT; size: few; V: TRBV4-3; D: TRBD2; J: TRBJ2-3
CDR3: CASSPNLSQQYF; DNA: TGTGCCAGCAGCCCCAACCTCTCTCAGCAGTACTTC; size: NA; V: TRBV12-3/TRBV12-4; D: NA; J: TRBJ2-5
CDR3: CASSFASVASYNEQFF; DNA: TGCGCCAGCAGCTTTGCCTCAGTAGCCTCCTACAACGAGCAGTTCTTC; size: NA; V: TRBV5-1; D: NA; J: TRBJ2-1
CDR3: CASSDTSGTGNTEAFF; DNA: TGTGCCAGCAGCGATACATCCGGGACGGGCAACACTGAAGCTTTCTTT; size: NA; V: TRBV12-3/TRBV12-4; D: NA; J: TRBJ1-1
CDR3: CASSRERSPQHF; DNA: TGTGCCAGCAGTCGAGAGCGATCGCCCCAGCATTTT; size: few; V: TRBV12-3/TRBV12-4; D: NA; J: TRBJ1-5
CDR3: CASSLWGARYEQYF; DNA: TGTGCCAGCAGTTTATGGGGGGCGCGTTACGAGCAGTACTTC; size: many; V: TRBV12-3/TRBV12-4; D: NA; J: TRBJ2-7
CDR3: CASSLDFPADTQYF; DNA: TGCGCCAGCAGCTTGGACTTTCCCGCAGATACGCAGTATTTT; size: few; V: TRBV5-1; D: NA; J: TRBJ2-3
CDR3: CASSSSLGAGETQYF; DNA: TGTGCCAGCAGCTCATCGTTAGGGGCGGGGGAGACCCAGTACTTC; size: NA; V: TRBV7-2; D: NA; J: TRBJ2-5
CDR3: CASSSTASGGGYTF; DNA: TGTGCCAGCAGTTCCACCGCTAGCGGGGGAGGCTACACCTTC; size: few; V: TRBV6-5; D: NA; J: TRBJ1-2
CDR3: CASSPSAGGGTIYEQYF; DNA: TGTGCCAGCAGCCCCTCCGCGGGTGGGGGAACGATCTACGAGCAGTACTTC; size: many; V: TRBV7-2; D: NA; J: TRBJ2-7
CDR3: CSVEVLSGGSYNEQFF; DNA: TGCAGCGTTGAAGTCCTTAGCGGGGGCTCCTACAATGAGCAGTTCTTC; size: few; V: TRBV29-1; D: TRBD2; J: TRBJ2-1
CDR3: CASSERGSNRGLGEQYF; DNA: TGCGCCAGCAGTGAAAGGGGATCGAACAGGGGCCTGGGGGAGCAGTACTTC; size: few; V: TRBV10-2; D: TRBD1; J: TRBJ2-7
CDR3: CASSVRGGRRGRSPLHF; DNA: TGTGCCAGCAGTGTAAGGGGAGGAAGGCGGGGCCGTTCACCCCTCCACTTT; size: NA; V: TRBV25-1; D: NA; J: TRBJ1-6
CDR3: CASSSDRGPNTEAFF; DNA: TGTGCCAGCAGTTCGGACAGGGGGCCTAACACTGAAGCTTTCTTT; size: many; V: TRBV6-5; D: TRBD1; J: TRBJ1-1
CDR3: CSVPGAGANVLTF; DNA: TGCAGCGTTCCCGGAGCTGGGGCCAACGTCCTGACTTTC; size: many; V: TRBV29-1; D: NA; J: TRBJ2-6
CDR3: CASGLAQGAGGASDTQYF; DNA: TGTGCTAGTGGTTTGGCACAAGGGGCAGGGGGCGCATCAGATACGCAGTATTTT; size: NA; V: TRBV12-5; D: TRBD1; J: TRBJ2-3
CDR3: CATSEPLDAGSSYNEQFF; DNA: TGTGCCACCAGTGAACCCCTTGATGCGGGATCCTCCTACAATGAGCAGTTCTTC; size: many; V: TRBV24-1; D: NA; J: TRBJ2-1
CDR3: CASSSQRGGRLSYEQYF; DNA: TGTGCCAGCAGCTCCCAGAGAGGCGGGAGGCTCTCCTACGAGCAGTACTTC; size: many; V: TRBV7-2; D: TRBD2; J: TRBJ2-7
CDR3: CASSPADRFSGNTIYF; DNA: TGCGCCAGCAGCCCGGCCGACAGATTCTCTGGAAACACCATATATTTT; size: few; V: TRBV5-1; D: NA; J: TRBJ1-3
CDR3: CASSLEGTGGGYTF; DNA: TGTGCCAGCAGCCTAGAAGGGACAGGGGGCGGCTACACCTTC; size: many; V: TRBV9; D: TRBD1; J: TRBJ1-2
CDR3: CASSEGRQFMNTEAFF; DNA: TGTGCCAGCAGTGAAGGGAGACAGTTCATGAACACTGAAGCTTTCTTT; size: few; V: TRBV6-1; D: NA; J: TRBJ1-1
CDR3: CASSTPTLGGNEQFF; DNA: TGTGCCAGCAGTACACCCACACTTGGTGGTAATGAGCAGTTCTTC; size: NA; V: TRBV25-1; D: NA; J: TRBJ2-1
CDR3: CASSQERGQGRDEQYF; DNA: TGTGCCAGCAGCCAAGAAAGGGGACAGGGGAGGGATGAGCAGTACTTC; size: NA; V: TRBV3-1; D: TRBD1; J: TRBJ2-4
CDR3: CSARGRAGGFEAFF; DNA: TGCAGTGCTAGAGGACGGGCCGGGGGTTTTGAAGCTTTCTTT; size: few; V: TRBV20-1; D: NA; J: TRBJ1-1
CDR3: CATQGEGLGNIQYF; DNA: TGTGCCACTCAAGGGGAGGGCCTAGGAAACATTCAGTACTTC; size: many; V: TRBV7-9; D: TRBD2; J: TRBJ2-4
CDR3: CASRAESTDTQYF; DNA: TGTGCCAGCCGAGCGGAGAGCACAGATACGCAGTATTTT; size: NA; V: TRBV6-6; D: NA; J: TRBJ2-3
CDR3: CASSYSSTQETQYF; DNA: TGTGCCAGCAGTTATTCGTCTACCCAAGAGACCCAGTACTTC; size: few; V: TRBV10-3; D: NA; J: TRBJ2-5
CDR3: CASRRVGPQGLFF; DNA: TGTGCCAGCAGGCGGGTGGGGCCCCAAGGACTGTTTTTT; size: NA; V: TRBV28; D: NA; J: TRBJ1-4
CDR3: CASRGSPGTGGVKTQYF; DNA: TGTGCCAGCAGAGGAAGCCCCGGGACAGGGGGCGTGAAGACCCAATACTTC; size: NA; V: TRBV6-1; D: TRBD1; J: TRBJ2-5
CDR3: CASSLVTGSGQFF; DNA: TGTGCCAGCAGTTTAGTGACGGGGTCTGGGCAGTTCTTC; size: NA; V: TRBV12-3/TRBV12-4; D: NA; J: TRBJ2-1
CDR3: CSVETGNLYGYTF; DNA: TGCAGCGTTGAAACAGGGAATCTCTATGGCTACACCTTC; size: NA; V: TRBV29-1; D: NA; J: TRBJ1-2
CDR3: CASSQRDGNEKLFF; DNA: TGCGCCAGCAGCCAAAGGGATGGTAATGAAAAACTGTTTTTT; size: NA; V: TRBV4-1; D: NA; J: TRBJ1-4
CDR3: CASSSRTGWTEAFF; DNA: TGTGCCAGCAGTTCTAGGACAGGGTGGACTGAAGCTTTCTTT; size: NA; V: TRBV6-5; D: TRBD1; J: TRBJ1-1
CDR3: CASSSGIRSDTQYF; DNA: TGTGCCAGCAGCTCCGGGATTCGCTCAGATACGCAGTATTTT; size: few; V: TRBV7-2; D: NA; J: TRBJ2-3
CDR3: CASRPGTSEIYEQYF; DNA: TGTGCCAGCAGACCGGGGACTAGCGAGATCTACGAGCAGTACTTC; size: many; V: TRBV12-3/TRBV12-4; D: TRBD2; J: TRBJ2-7
CDR3: CASSRGTTGWETQYF; DNA: TGTGCCAGCAGCCGAGGGACTACTGGTTGGGAGACCCAGTACTTC; size: few; V: TRBV27; D: TRBD2; J: TRBJ2-5
CDR3: CASSPPSGGAKDEQFF; DNA: TGTGCCAGCTCACCACCGAGCGGGGGGGCTAAAGATGAGCAGTTCTTC; size: NA; V: TRBV18; D: TRBD2; J: TRBJ2-1
CDR3: CASNQGRSYNSPLHF; DNA: TGTGCCAGCAACCAGGGGCGCTCCTATAATTCACCCCTCCACTTT; size: NA; V: TRBV6-6; D: NA; J: TRBJ1-6
CDR3: CASSLLGPSYEQYF; DNA: TGTGCCAGCAGTTTGTTGGGTCCGTCCTACGAGCAGTACTTC; size: many; V: TRBV27; D: NA; J: TRBJ2-7
CDR3: CASSTAGFGTLGSENTEAFF; DNA: TGTGCCAGTAGTACCGCCGGCTTTGGGACCCTAGGTTCTGAGAACACTGAAGCTTTCTTT; size: NA; V: TRBV19; D: NA; J: TRBJ1-1
CDR3: CASSLAGRSRYGYTF; DNA: TGTGCCAGCAGCTTAGCGGGCAGGTCGAGGTATGGCTACACCTTC; size: few; V: TRBV7-2; D: NA; J: TRBJ1-2
CDR3: CASSRGTGRLNTEAFF; DNA: TGTGCCAGCAGCCGGGGGACAGGAAGATTGAACACTGAAGCTTTCTTT; size: NA; V: TRBV6-5; D: TRBD1; J: TRBJ1-1
CDR3: CASSQRDRGFYEQYF; DNA: TGCGCCAGCAGCCAGCGGGACAGGGGCTTCTACGAGCAGTACTTC; size: many; V: TRBV4-3; D: TRBD1; J: TRBJ2-7
CDR3: CASSNRDRSSEQYF; DNA: TGTGCCAGCAGCAACCGGGACCGGTCCTCCGAGCAGTACTTC; size: many; V: TRBV7-9; D: NA; J: TRBJ2-7